This T cell receptor beta chain comes out of a study of T cell repertoires in cytomegalovirus infection. Study-level results: Carriage of CMV together with the relevant HLA was identifiable through cumulative public TCR beta family frequency.

The sample holds many counts of this clonotype. What it binds is unknown. Germline lookup yields CDR1 SGHDN and CDR2 FVKESK. CDR3 length: 16 residues. V was shortened by 4 bases and J by 10 bases, with 20 bases between the two germline ends. TCRdb re-called the reads with MiXCR, one entry per CDR3 protein. The data show 200,000 to 300,000 distinct CDR3 sequences, roughly 12% seen once. The receptor was derived from a human donor in good health (CMV status not recorded). Some clones in this sample may be carry-over from other donors' samples. The sequenced sample was PBMCs. The V call is TRBV14, the J call TRBJ1-6, with a possible D match to TRBD1 (5 bases). In nucleotides, the CDR3 is TGTGCCAGCAGCCGATCCTCAGCCCAGGGCGGGTCACCCCTCCACTTT. Protein product: CASSRSSAQGGSPLHF.